This TCR beta chain was obtained from a study of cytomegalovirus exposure and HLA in healthy donors. Germline values: CDR1 MNHEY, CDR2 SMNVEV (reference sequence). Trimming stripped 6 bases from V and 1 base from J, with 9 bases between. The CDR3 totals 13 residues. PCR was performed using 60 Vbeta and 13 Jbeta primers. This table comes from immunoSEQ multiplex PCR, and its TCRdb copy is limited to in-frame clones, with some not included. The sample has roughly 110,000 clones, 75% to 80% seen once. Sequencing input: PBMCs. The chain has TRBV27 and TRBJ1-1, with D unresolved. This clonotype originated in a woman between 35 and 50 years old in good health and CMV-seropositive. CDR3 coding DNA: TGTGCCAGCAGCTTCAACAGGAACACTGAAGCTTTCTTT. This codes for CASSFNRNTEAFF.